These 3 T cell receptor beta chains were sequenced from one sample in a study of cytotoxic CD8 clonotypes in ibrutinib-treated CLL (dated by TCRdb to the early 2020s). Read against the paper, the sample's time point label means: more than 10 months on ibrutinib. Library preparation was by the immunoSEQ multiplex PCR assay. TCRdb holds this immuneACCESS table with in-frame rearrangements only. Some clones are missing; in checked studies, unresolved V genes explain under half, and the rest has no known cause. This sample comprises 45,000 or so clones, approximately 74% of them detected only once. The top ten clonotypes cover approximately 13% of the sample. The sample here was PBMCs, taken after 12 months of ibrutinib treatment. Receptors originate from a human donor with chronic lymphocytic leukemia.

Only a few counts were recorded for this clone. The rearrangement links TRBV20-1 to TRBJ1-1, with D uncertain. Trimming removed 1 base from V and 6 bases from J, with 6 bases in between. The CDR3 length is 11 residues. CDR1 and CDR2 (germline): DFQATT, SNEGSKA (reference sequence). The CDR3 loop reads CSARVPAEAFF. CDR3 nucleotide sequence: TGCAGTGCTAGAGTGCCGGCTGAAGCTTTCTTT.

The rearrangement uses TRBV5-1 and TRBJ1-2; possible D gene TRBD1, 6 bases. CDR3 length: 15 residues. The germline CDR1 and CDR2 sequences are SGHRS and YFSETQ. V was pared by 0 bases and J by 4 bases, with 13 bases between. CDR3 sequence (DNA): TGCGCCAGCAGCTTGGAGGCAGGGGAAGTCTATGGCTACACCTTC. This codes for CASSLEAGEVYGYTF.

This chain joins TRBV27 and TRBJ2-1; D possibly corresponds to TRBD1 (5 bases). Germline assignment: CDR1 MNHEY and CDR2 SMNVEV (reference sequence). This CDR3 has 13 amino acids. The V end was cut by 3 bases, the J end by 4 bases, with 7 bases between. CDR3 region: CASSFNRYNEQFF. The CDR3 DNA follows: TGTGCCAGCAGTTTTAACAGGTACAATGAGCAGTTCTTC.